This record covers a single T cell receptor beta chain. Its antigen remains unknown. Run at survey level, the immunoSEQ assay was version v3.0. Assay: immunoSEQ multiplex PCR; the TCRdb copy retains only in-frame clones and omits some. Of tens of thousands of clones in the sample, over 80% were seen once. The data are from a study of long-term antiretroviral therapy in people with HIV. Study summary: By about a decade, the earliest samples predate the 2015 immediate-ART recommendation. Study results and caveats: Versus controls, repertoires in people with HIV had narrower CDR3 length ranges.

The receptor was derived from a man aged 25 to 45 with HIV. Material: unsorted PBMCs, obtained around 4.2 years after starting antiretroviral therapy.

CDR3 in amino acids: CASSLGTAGRDEQFF. The CDR3 DNA is TGCGCCAGCAGCTTGGGGACAGCGGGGAGGGATGAGCAGTTCTTC. This sequence joins TRBV5-1 and TRBJ2-1; a possible D gene is TRBD2 (7 bases). The CDR3 sequence is 15 residues long. Germline V lookup: CDR1 SGHRS, CDR2 YFSETQ. Trimming left V 0 bases short and J 8 bases short, with 15 bases between.